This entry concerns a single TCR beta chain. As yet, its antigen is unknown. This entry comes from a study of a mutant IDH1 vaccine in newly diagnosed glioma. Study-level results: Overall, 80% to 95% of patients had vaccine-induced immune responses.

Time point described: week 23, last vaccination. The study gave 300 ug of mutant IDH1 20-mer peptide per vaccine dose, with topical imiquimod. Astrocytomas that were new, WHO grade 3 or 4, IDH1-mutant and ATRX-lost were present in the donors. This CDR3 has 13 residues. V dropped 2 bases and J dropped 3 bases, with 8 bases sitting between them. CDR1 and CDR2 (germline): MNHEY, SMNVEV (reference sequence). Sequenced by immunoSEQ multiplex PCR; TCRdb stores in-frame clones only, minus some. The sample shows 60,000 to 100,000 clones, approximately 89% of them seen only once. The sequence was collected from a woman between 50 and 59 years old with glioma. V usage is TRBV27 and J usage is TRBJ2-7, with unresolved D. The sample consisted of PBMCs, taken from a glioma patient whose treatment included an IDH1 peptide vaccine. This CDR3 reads CASSLRQNYEQYF. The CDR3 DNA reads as TGTGCCAGCAGTTTACGGCAGAACTACGAGCAGTACTTC.